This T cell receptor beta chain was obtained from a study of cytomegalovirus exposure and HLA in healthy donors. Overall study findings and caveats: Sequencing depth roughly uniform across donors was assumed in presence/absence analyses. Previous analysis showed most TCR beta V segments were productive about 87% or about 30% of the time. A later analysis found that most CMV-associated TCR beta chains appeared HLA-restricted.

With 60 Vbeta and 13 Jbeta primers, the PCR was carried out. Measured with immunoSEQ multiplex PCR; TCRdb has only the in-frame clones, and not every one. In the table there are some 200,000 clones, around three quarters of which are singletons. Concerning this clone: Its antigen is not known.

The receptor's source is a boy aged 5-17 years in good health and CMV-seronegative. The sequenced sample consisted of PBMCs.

DNA for the CDR3: TGTGCCATCCGAAACAGACCGAACACTGAAGCTTTCTTT. This gives the protein CAIRNRPNTEAFF. The V and J genes are TRBV27 and TRBJ1-1; D remains unclear. Trimming shortened V by 10 bases and J by 1 base, and 13 bases separated the two germline ends. From germline, CDR1 is MNHEY and CDR2 SMNVEV (reference sequence). The CDR3 length is 13 residues.